A single sample is the source of the 26 T cell receptor beta chains below, sequenced in a study of blood T cell repertoires in COVID-19 (dated by TCRdb to about 2020). The library was obtained by the immunoSEQ multiplex PCR assay. Held by TCRdb, this immuneACCESS table contains in-frame sequences only and omits some clones. Under half of the omission traces to an unresolved V gene where checked; the cause of the rest is unknown. This sample gives fewer than 450,000 clones in total; over 80% of them show up just once. The ten largest account for more than 5% of the sample. Material: peripheral blood. The receptors come from a woman in her fifties or sixties with COVID-19, enrolled during active disease.

This clone was observed a single time. The rearrangement joins TRBV14 to TRBJ2-5; 9 nucleotides align to TRBD2. CDR1 and CDR2 from the germline V gene are SGHDN and FVKESK. The CDR3 consists of 15 residues. V lost 1 base, J lost 5 bases, and 5 bases stayed unmatched. CDR3 sequence reads: CASSQVVSGSETQYF. As DNA, the CDR3 is TGTGCCAGCAGCCAAGTGGTTAGCGGGAGCGAGACCCAGTACTTC. Full variable domain (outside the CDR3, taken from reference TRBV14 and TRBJ2-5): EAGVTQFPSHSVIEKGQTVTLRCDPISGHDNLYWYRRVMGKEIKFLLHFVKESKQDESGMPNNRFLAERTGGTYSTLKVQPAELEDSGVYFCASSQVVSGSETQYFGPGTRLLVL.

The gene calls are TRBV24-1 and TRBJ1-2; tentatively, D is TRBD1 (6 bases). CDR1 and CDR2 (germline): KGHDR, SFDVKD. Trimming removed 5 bases at V and 4 bases at J, with 10 bases between. This CDR3 is built from 13 residues. CDR3 region: CATSAAGVYGYTF. CDR3 bases: TGTGCCACCAGTGCGGCAGGGGTCTATGGCTACACCTTC.

The chain carries TRBV7-9 and TRBJ2-7; 7 positions match TRBD1. The CDR3 is 14 residues long. The V gene's germline CDR1 is SEHNR and CDR2 FQNEAQ (reference sequence). Unmatched junction bases numbered 6, after V lost 4 bases and J lost 3 bases. The CDR3 nucleotides read TGTGCCAGCAGCTCGACAGGGACCCTCTACGAGCAGTACTTC. It specifies CASSSTGTLYEQYF.

On this clone: Mismatch with germline at one junction end may stem from a read error. The chain joins TRBV29-1 to TRBJ1-1, with 7 bases fitting TRBD1. Germline V gene lookup returns CDR1 SQVTM and CDR2 ANQGSEA. This CDR3 has 13 amino acids. CDR3 protein: CSVEETGLTEAFF. The CDR3 bases are TGCAGCGTGGAAGAGACAGGGTTGACTGAAGCTTTCTTT.

This clone was observed a few times. The chain is built from TRBV6-5 and TRBJ1-1; D remains unclear. This CDR3 region has 13 residues. The V gene lost 4 bases and the J gene lost 5 bases, with 11 bases spanning the gap. CDR1 is MNHEY and CDR2 is SVGAGI in the germline V gene. CDR3 amino acids: CASSFGRMTEAFF. In DNA, the CDR3 is TGTGCCAGCAGTTTCGGCAGGATGACTGAAGCTTTCTTT.

This chain joins TRBV23-1 and TRBJ2-3; TRBD1 is a possible D gene (5 bases). TRBV23-1 is noted as an ORF with a role that remains uncertain. With 2 bases removed from V and 3 bases from J, the gap between germline ends came to 12 bases. This CDR3 has 15 amino acids. CDR3 protein: CASSQIDRGTDTQYF. CDR3 sequence (DNA): TGCGCCAGCAGTCAAATCGATAGGGGAACAGATACGCAGTATTTT.

The rearrangement links TRBV4-2 to TRBJ2-2; 8 bases align to TRBD2. Germline assignment: CDR1 LGHNA and CDR2 YNFKEQ. CDR3 length equals 17 residues. V gave up 1 base and J gave up 1 base; unmatched junction bases: 5. DNA of the CDR3: TGTGCCAGCAGCCAAGTCTCGCTAGCGGGGAACACCGGGGAGCTGTTTTTT. Translation gives CASSQVSLAGNTGELFF.

The chain recombines TRBV28 with TRBJ2-3; perhaps TRBD2 as D (5 bases). The germline gives CDR1 MDHEN, CDR2 SYDVKM. The CDR3 runs to 13 residues. CDR3 residues: CSLRSGVADTQYF. In DNA form, the CDR3 reads TGTTCCCTTCGTTCCGGGGTAGCAGATACGCAGTATTTT.

This clone was counted only a few times. The CDR3 loop is CASSNRGSTEAFF. The CDR3 bases are TGTGCCAGCAGCAACAGGGGATCCACTGAAGCTTTCTTT. The rearrangement uses TRBV2 and TRBJ1-1, with 7 nucleotides matching TRBD1. The CDR3 runs 13 residues. V lost 6 bases, J lost 4 bases, and 5 bases stayed unmatched. Germline V lookup: CDR1 SNHLY, CDR2 FYNNEI.

This chain joins TRBV19 and TRBJ1-3; no clear D gene. Trimming took 7 bases from V and 0 from J, leaving 13 bases between them. The CDR3 runs 15 residues. Germline values: CDR1 LNHDA, CDR2 SQIVND (reference sequence). CDR3 protein: CASKVAGLSGNTIYF. The CDR3 nucleotides are TGTGCCAGTAAAGTAGCAGGACTCTCTGGAAACACCATATATTTT.

The V and J genes are TRBV20-1 and TRBJ2-4; TRBD2 matches 13 bases. CDR3 length equals 16 residues. Germline assignment: CDR1 DFQATT and CDR2 SNEGSKA (reference sequence). The J segment lost 1 base and the V segment lost 3 bases, leaving 3 bases of the junction unmatched. As DNA, the CDR3 is TGCAGTGCTAGTCAACTAGCGGGAGGGGCCAAAAACATTCAGTACTTC. This sequence encodes CSASQLAGGAKNIQYF.

This chain joins TRBV18 and TRBJ2-7; 8 bases map to TRBD1. Trimming took 6 bases from V and 2 from J; bases not matched to a gene: 3. Germline values: CDR1 KGHSH, CDR2 LQKENI. The CDR3 is 13 amino acids. The CDR3 DNA is TGTGCCAGCTCCGCGGGACAGGCCTACGAGCAGTACTTC. Protein product: CASSAGQAYEQYF.

The chain employs TRBV5-1 and TRBJ2-7, with 8 bases identical to TRBD1. Germline assignment: CDR1 SGHRS and CDR2 YFSETQ. The junction had 5 bases not matched to a gene; V was cut back by 0 bases and J by 3 bases. The CDR3 runs to 15 residues. Written as DNA, the CDR3 is TGCGCCAGCAGCTTGGCCTCAGGGGGCATCTACGAGCAGTACTTC. Translated, it gives CASSLASGGIYEQYF.

This chain uses TRBV11-3 with TRBJ2-3; a weak D match, TRBD1 (5 bases). Trimming took 3 bases from V and 2 from J, leaving 9 bases between them. The CDR3 is 14 amino acids. Germline CDR1 and CDR2: SGHNT and YENEEA. DNA of the CDR3: TGTGCCAGCAGCTTGTCTGGGGCCACAGATACGCAGTATTTT. Its translation: CASSLSGATDTQYF.

The chain couples TRBV7-9 to TRBJ2-2; the D gene is possibly TRBD1 (5 bases). The CDR3 totals 16 residues. Between the trimmed V and J ends, which lost 5 bases and 1 base, there was a span of 14 bases. Germline lookup yields CDR1 SEHNR and CDR2 FQNEAQ (reference sequence). The CDR3 DNA reads TGTGCCAGCAGCGTGTCTCACCAGGGGAACACCGGGGAGCTGTTTTTT. Its translation is CASSVSHQGNTGELFF. Looking up the rest from reference TRBV7-9 and TRBJ2-2 gives the full variable domain: DTGVSQNPRHKITKRGQNVTFRCDPISEHNRLYWYRQTLGQGPEFLTYFQNEAQLEKSRLLSDRFSAERPKGSFSTLEIQRTEQGDSAMYLCASSVSHQGNTGELFFGEGSRLTVL.

The sample holds one count of this clone. The chain employs TRBV12-5 and TRBJ2-1, with TRBD2 matching 7 bases. Germline V gives CDR1 LGHNT, CDR2 FRNRAP. This CDR3 has 17 residues. V shed 3 bases and J 0 bases; nucleotides not matched to a gene: 8. In DNA form, the CDR3 reads TGTGCTAGTGGTTTCCGGGGGAGCGGGATCTCCTACAATGAGCAGTTCTTC. Protein: CASGFRGSGISYNEQFF.

The V call is TRBV7-9, the J call TRBJ1-1; D not resolved. Germline-derived CDR1 and CDR2 are SEHNR and FQNEAQ (reference sequence). The CDR3 consists of 15 residues. V shed 5 bases and J shed 4 bases, with 17 bases lying between them. This chain's CDR3 is CASSQSGNFGTEAFF. The CDR3 nucleotides read TGTGCCAGCAGCCAAAGTGGCAATTTTGGCACTGAAGCTTTCTTT.

This chain joins TRBV2 and TRBJ2-2; tentatively, D is TRBD2 (5 bases). CDR3 length equals 16 residues. Trimming left V 4 bases short and J 0 bases short, with 12 bases between. Germline assignment: CDR1 SNHLY and CDR2 FYNNEI. Here the CDR3 reads CASSGLAGSNTGELFF. The CDR3 bases are TGTGCCAGCAGTGGGCTAGCTGGATCGAACACCGGGGAGCTGTTTTTT.

V usage is TRBV7-9 and J usage is TRBJ1-2; 7 nucleotides match TRBD1. The CDR3 runs to 16 residues. The germline CDR1 and CDR2 sequences are SEHNR and FQNEAQ (reference sequence). V dropped 2 bases and J dropped 4; count of bases not matched to a gene: 10. CDR3 DNA sequence: TGTGCCAGCAGCTTAACCCGGGACAGTTACTTCTATGGCTACACCTTC. Amino acid sequence: CASSLTRDSYFYGYTF.

The chain employs TRBV6-6 and TRBJ2-1; perhaps TRBD2 as D (6 bases). This CDR3 is 14 amino acids long. V lost 6 bases and J 5 bases, leaving 14 bases between the germline ends. From germline, CDR1 is MNHNY and CDR2 SVGAGI (reference sequence). The CDR3 sequence is CASSRPGLHNEQFF. DNA of the CDR3: TGTGCCAGCAGCCGTCCGGGACTCCACAATGAGCAGTTCTTC.

This chain links TRBV4-1 with TRBJ2-5, with TRBD2 identical over 11 bases. Germline assignment: CDR1 MGHRA and CDR2 YSYEKL. J was trimmed by 0 bases and V by 0 bases; bases with no gene match: 12. This CDR3 has 20 residues. The CDR3 loop reads CASSQEVVAGGPLYQETQYF. CDR3 nucleotides: TGCGCCAGCAGCCAAGAGGTTGTAGCGGGAGGGCCCTTGTACCAAGAGACCCAGTACTTC.

This chain uses TRBV11-3 with TRBJ2-1; D might be TRBD2 (7 bases). This CDR3 spans 19 amino acids. V shed 1 base and J shed 3 bases, with 22 bases lying between them. Per germline, CDR1 SGHNT and CDR2 YENEEA. For the CDR3, the DNA is TGTGCCAGCAGCTTAGCACGGGGTGGCCGGGGGGCATTCTACAATGAGCAGTTCTTC. It specifies CASSLARGGRGAFYNEQFF.

CDR3 in DNA: TGTGCCAGCTCTTGGGGACAGGGAGTAGGGGAGCAGTACTTC. Protein product: CASSWGQGVGEQYF. V and J are TRBV9 and TRBJ2-7; 9 positions match TRBD1. After removal of 7 bases from V and 7 bases from J, the junction contained 12 bases not matched to a gene. The CDR3 runs 14 residues. The germline V gene has CDR1 SGDLS and CDR2 YYNGEE. Full variable domain (remainder filled in from reference TRBV9 and TRBJ2-7): DSGVTQTPKHLITATGQRVTLRCSPRSGDLSVYWYQQSLDQGLQFLIQYYNGEERAKGNILERFSAQQFPDLHSELNLSSLELGDSALYFCASSWGQGVGEQYFGPGTRLTVT.

The chain joins TRBV6-2 or TRBV6-3 to TRBJ2-4; the D is unclear. The CDR3 consists of 13 residues. Deletions cut 5 bases from V and 11 bases from J, with 16 bases between. Germline V gene lookup returns CDR1 MNHEY and CDR2 SVGEGT. This CDR3 is CASSMGGQPFQYF. The CDR3 region has the DNA TGTGCCAGCAGTATGGGTGGGCAGCCGTTTCAGTACTTC.

The genes are TRBV6-4 and TRBJ2-1; no clear D gene. The CDR3 consists of 16 residues. The germline V and J ends were trimmed by 3 bases and 0 bases, with 12 bases remaining between them. Germline V gene lookup returns CDR1 MRHNA and CDR2 SNTAGT. CDR3 coding DNA: TGTGCCAGCAGTGAAGTAGCACCAAGCTCCTACAATGAGCAGTTCTTC. As protein: CASSEVAPSSYNEQFF.

The chain combines TRBV19 with TRBJ2-2; 11 positions match TRBD1. CDR3 length: 17 residues. V lost 3 bases, J lost 7 bases, and 10 bases stayed unmatched. Germline lookup yields CDR1 LNHDA and CDR2 SQIVND (reference sequence). The CDR3 region is CASSIEGWTGGGGELFF. For the CDR3, the DNA is TGTGCCAGTAGTATTGAGGGGTGGACAGGGGGCGGCGGGGAGCTGTTTTTT.